Presented here are 30 T cell receptor beta chains from one specimen sequenced in a study of T cell responses to AZD1222 COVID-19 vaccine. The repertoire was sequenced with immunoSEQ multiplex PCR; TCRdb's copy has only in-frame clones and lacks some. Found here are 110,000 to 150,000 clones, roughly 92% of them singletons; the top ten hold just over 5%. The source material was peripheral blood, sampled on day 0 of AZD1222 vaccination. The receptors were gathered from an adult in good health.

The chain links TRBV3-1 (or the pseudogene TRBV3-2) to TRBJ1-1; the D is unclear. The CDR3 loop spans 13 amino acids. Germline V gives CDR1 LGHDT, CDR2 YNNKEL (reference sequence). Trimming left V 1 base short and J 4 bases short, with 7 bases between. The CDR3 nucleotides are TGTGCCAGCAGCCAAGGGTTGGGCACTGAAGCTTTCTTT. It encodes CASSQGLGTEAFF.

The V gene is TRBV6-5, the J gene TRBJ1-4; 7 bases match TRBD1. V lost 5 bases to trimming and J lost 7 bases; unmatched junction nucleotides: 4. The CDR3 contains 13 residues. Germline values: CDR1 MNHEY, CDR2 SVGAGI. CDR3 DNA: TGTGCCAGCAGTATTAGGGGGCGTGAAAAACTGTTTTTT. This gives the protein CASSIRGREKLFF.

The chain uses TRBV19 and TRBJ1-4, with TRBD1 matching over 7 bases. V trimming: 0 bases; J trimming: 8 bases; junction bases outside the gene matches: 3. CDR3 size: 14 residues. Germline values: CDR1 LNHDA, CDR2 SQIVND (reference sequence). In nucleotides, the CDR3 is TGTGCCAGTAGTATAGACCCACAGGGGGAAAAACTGTTTTTT. It translates to CASSIDPQGEKLFF.

This clone was detected only once. The chain couples TRBV9 to TRBJ2-7; 8 bases map to TRBD2. With V trimmed by 0 bases and J by 6 bases, 8 bases remained unmatched. CDR3 length: 15 residues. The germline V gene has CDR1 SGDLS and CDR2 YYNGEE. CDR3 in DNA: TGTGCCAGCAGCGTAGGTTGGCGGGGGGTGGTCGAGCAGTACTTC. Its protein product is CASSVGWRGVVEQYF.

This sequence joins TRBV20-1 and TRBJ2-4; TRBD2 matches at 8 bases. This CDR3 contains 14 residues. Germline lookup yields CDR1 DFQATT and CDR2 SNEGSKA (reference sequence). Trimming cost V 3 bases and J 8 bases; bases outside gene matches: 9. The CDR3, as DNA: TGCAGTGCTAGTTTCGGGACTAGTCTTCACATTCAGTACTTC. The encoded protein is CSASFGTSLHIQYF.

The V call is TRBV7-3, the J call TRBJ1-1; a weak D match, TRBD1 (5 bases). There are 15 residues in the CDR3. Trimming removed 6 bases from V and 1 base from J, with 15 bases in between. Looked up from germline, CDR1 is SGHTA and CDR2 is FQGTGA. CDR3 in amino acids: CASSRGALSNTEAFF. CDR3 sequence (DNA): TGTGCCAGCAGTCGAGGGGCGCTTTCGAACACTGAAGCTTTCTTT.

In nucleotides, the CDR3 is TGTGCCAGCGTTAGCGTGAGCTCCTACAATGAGCAGTTCTTC. Translation: CASVSVSSYNEQFF. This chain joins TRBV7-9 and TRBJ2-1, with D possibly matching TRBD2 (5 bases). V was clipped by 8 bases and J by 0 bases, with 11 bases between them. Germline V lookup: CDR1 SEHNR, CDR2 FQNEAQ (reference sequence). The length of the CDR3 is 14 residues. Filled out from reference TRBV7-9 and TRBJ2-1, the complete variable domain reads DTGVSQNPRHKITKRGQNVTFRCDPISEHNRLYWYRQTLGQGPEFLTYFQNEAQLEKSRLLSDRFSAERPKGSFSTLEIQRTEQGDSAMYLCASVSVSSYNEQFFGPGTRLTVL.

The gene calls are TRBV5-1 and TRBJ1-4, with 12 bases matching TRBD1. Germline values: CDR1 SGHRS, CDR2 YFSETQ. The ends lost 3 bases at V and 0 bases at J; junction bases unmatched: 3. The CDR3 is 17 residues long. The CDR3 is CASSSGTGGATNEKLFF. The CDR3 region has the DNA TGCGCCAGCAGCTCTGGGACAGGGGGCGCAACTAATGAAAAACTGTTTTTT. The full variable domain, in which reference TRBV5-1 and TRBJ1-4 provide the parts outside the CDR3, is KAGVTQTPRYLIKTRGQQVTLSCSPISGHRSVSWYQQTPGQGLQFLFEYFSETQRNKGNFPGRFSGRQFSNSRSEMNVSTLELGDSALYLCASSSGTGGATNEKLFFGSGTQLSVL.

The V and J genes are TRBV9 and TRBJ2-2, with 7 bases fitting TRBD2. CDR3 length equals 16 residues. The trim removed 6 bases at V and 1 base at J, leaving 9 bases unmatched. CDR1 is SGDLS and CDR2 is YYNGEE in the germline V gene. The CDR3 sequence: CASTPRAGVNTGELFF. In DNA, the CDR3 is TGTGCCAGCACCCCAAGGGCGGGAGTGAACACCGGGGAGCTGTTTTTT.

In nucleotides, the CDR3 is TGTGCCAGCCACCGACAGGAATCTAATGAAAAACTGTTTTTT. This encodes CASHRQESNEKLFF. The chain employs TRBV2 and TRBJ1-4; maybe TRBD1 (6 bases). The V end lost 8 bases, the J end lost 3 bases, and 13 bases lay between the germline ends. Germline CDR1 SNHLY, CDR2 FYNNEI. The CDR3 loop spans 14 amino acids.

This chain's CDR3 is CASSPGEGQGASGELFF. DNA for the CDR3: TGTGCCAGCAGCCCAGGGGAGGGACAGGGGGCGTCCGGGGAGCTGTTTTTT. The chain uses TRBV7-8 and TRBJ2-2; TRBD1 matches 12 bases. CDR1 and CDR2 (germline): SGHVS, FQNEAQ. CDR3 length: 17 amino acids. Unmatched junction bases numbered 10, after V lost 5 bases and J lost 6 bases. The variable domain in full, with the rest retrieved from reference TRBV7-8 and TRBJ2-2, is GAGVSQSPRYKVAKRGQDVALRCDPISGHVSLFWYQQALGQGPEFLTYFQNEAQLDKSGLPSDRFFAERPEGSVSTLKIQRTQQEDSAVYLCASSPGEGQGASGELFFGEGSRLTVL.

The table lists this clone with a count of one. The chain uses TRBV3-1 (or the pseudogene TRBV3-2) and TRBJ2-2, with 10 nucleotides matching TRBD2. The germline CDR1 and CDR2 sequences are LGHDT and YNNKEL (reference sequence). The CDR3 extends over 18 amino acids. Unmatched junction bases numbered 7, after V lost 1 base and J lost 2 bases. This CDR3 is CASSQVTLAGDNTGELFF. The CDR3 bases are TGTGCCAGCAGCCAAGTAACCCTAGCGGGGGATAACACCGGGGAGCTGTTTTTT.

On this clone itself: Additional DNA sequences in this sample encode the identical CDR3. This chain connects TRBV25-1 to TRBJ2-7, with 8 positions matching TRBD1. This CDR3 comprises 15 residues. CDR1 and CDR2 from the germline V gene are MGHDK and SYGVNS. V trimming: 3 bases; J trimming: 0 bases; junction bases outside the gene matches: 4. CDR3 in DNA: TGTGCCAGCAGTGAGAGACAGGGGAGCTCCTACGAGCAGTACTTC. It yields the protein CASSERQGSSYEQYF.

In this sample, this clone turned up once. The chain employs TRBV5-5 and TRBJ1-5; D is unclear. Germline V gene data show CDR1 as SGHKS and CDR2 as YYEKEE (reference sequence). Deletions cut 1 base from V and 6 bases from J, with 14 bases between. The CDR3 is 15 residues long. The CDR3 region is CASSLQSVGVQPQHF. CDR3 nucleotides: TGTGCCAGCAGCTTGCAGTCTGTGGGTGTTCAGCCCCAGCATTTT. Using reference TRBV5-5 and TRBJ1-5 for the parts outside the CDR3, the full variable domain is DAGVTQSPTHLIKTRGQQVTLRCSPISGHKSVSWYQQVLGQGPQFIFQYYEKEERGRGNFPDRFSARQFPNYSSELNVNALLLGDSALYLCASSLQSVGVQPQHFGDGTRLSIL.

In this sample, this clone turned up a few times. The V call is TRBV6-5, the J call TRBJ1-4; TRBD1 matches at 9 bases. CDR3 size: 14 residues. CDR1 is MNHEY, CDR2 SVGAGI, per germline. J gave up 8 bases and V 5 bases, and 6 bases lay outside the gene matches. The CDR3 loop reads CASSQRTGEEKLFF. The CDR3 DNA sequence: TGTGCCAGCAGTCAACGGACAGGGGAGGAAAAACTGTTTTTT.

The chain joins TRBV29-1 to TRBJ2-1; D uncertain. The germline V gene has CDR1 SQVTM and CDR2 ANQGSEA. The CDR3 consists of 14 residues. Trimming pared 4 bases from V and 4 bases from J, leaving 14 bases between. The CDR3 region has the DNA TGCAGCGTTGTAGCAACACTCGCTTACAATGAGCAGTTCTTC. The encoded protein is CSVVATLAYNEQFF.

This rearrangement joins TRBV16 to TRBJ2-5; D call uncertain. The CDR3 runs 13 residues. Trimming left V 1 base short and J 5 bases short, with 8 bases between. Per germline, CDR1 KGHSY and CDR2 FQNENV. The CDR3, as DNA: TGTGCCAGCAGCCAATTACCCCTTGAGACCCAGTACTTC. Residues: CASSQLPLETQYF. Combining the CDR3 with reference TRBV16 and TRBJ2-5 gives the whole variable domain GEEVAQTPKHLVRGEGQKAKLYCAPIKGHSYVFWYQQVLKNEFKFLISFQNENVFDETGMPKERFSAKCLPNSPCSLEIQATKLEDSAVYFCASSQLPLETQYFGPGTRLLVL.

V usage is TRBV5-4 and J usage is TRBJ2-5; unclear D gene. The CDR3 runs to 14 residues. The V gene lost 2 bases and the J gene lost 5 bases, with 13 bases spanning the gap. Germline CDR1 is SGHNT and CDR2 is YYREEE (reference sequence). This chain's CDR3 is CASSLIGRGETQYF. CDR3 nucleotide sequence: TGTGCCAGCAGCTTAATCGGACGTGGGGAGACCCAGTACTTC.

This clone was detected only once. The chain combines TRBV11-2 with TRBJ1-4; the D is unclear. V gave up 2 bases and J gave up 8 bases, with 6 bases separating them. The CDR3 length is 12 residues. Germline V lookup: CDR1 SGHAT, CDR2 FQNNGV. The chain's CDR3 is CASSLSGEKLFF. DNA of the CDR3: TGTGCCAGCAGCTTAAGCGGGGAAAAACTGTTTTTT.

The table lists this clone with a count of one. The rearrangement links TRBV7-8 to TRBJ1-6; 9 nucleotides agree with TRBD1. Germline V CDR1 and CDR2: SGHVS, FQNEAQ. Unmatched junction bases numbered 5, after V lost 5 bases and J lost 3 bases. There are 16 residues in the CDR3. This CDR3 is CASSQWDRDYNSPLHF. CDR3 in DNA: TGTGCCAGCAGCCAATGGGACAGGGACTATAATTCACCCCTCCACTTT.

The rearrangement uses TRBV27 and TRBJ2-3; 9 positions match TRBD2. CDR1 MNHEY and CDR2 SMNVEV come from the germline V gene (reference sequence). The CDR3 consists of 17 residues. V was clipped by 5 bases and J by 5 bases; unmatched bases: 14. The CDR3 DNA reads as TGTGCCAGCAGTCCCCAGAAGATAGCGGGAGTGGTAGATACGCAGTATTTT. Its translation: CASSPQKIAGVVDTQYF.

The chain joins TRBV6-5 to TRBJ2-1; 8 bases line up with TRBD2. The CDR3 has 15 amino acids. CDR1 and CDR2 from the germline V gene are MNHEY and SVGAGI. Trimming at V came to 7 bases and at J to 8 bases, leaving 13 bases not matched to a gene. DNA of the CDR3: TGTGCCAGCACCCAAAGCGGGAGACATTCCCATGAGCAGTTCTTC. Its protein product is CASTQSGRHSHEQFF.

V and J are TRBV7-9 and TRBJ1-5; D gene uncertain. Trimming took off 1 base at V and 0 bases at J, with 7 bases between the two ends. Germline V gives CDR1 SEHNR, CDR2 FQNEAQ (reference sequence). CDR3 length: 15 residues. As DNA, the CDR3 is TGTGCCAGCAGCTTAGGGGCCCCTAGCAATCAGCCCCAGCATTTT. It translates to CASSLGAPSNQPQHF. Together with reference TRBV7-9 and TRBJ1-5, the CDR3 gives the full variable domain: DTGVSQNPRHKITKRGQNVTFRCDPISEHNRLYWYRQTLGQGPEFLTYFQNEAQLEKSRLLSDRFSAERPKGSFSTLEIQRTEQGDSAMYLCASSLGAPSNQPQHFGDGTRLSIL.

This chain links TRBV9 with TRBJ1-1; D remains ambiguous. This CDR3 has 14 amino acids. V was pared by 4 bases and J by 1 base, with 11 bases between. The germline V gene encodes CDR1 SGDLS and CDR2 YYNGEE. The CDR3 here is CASSPTHRNTEAFF. The CDR3 nucleotides read TGTGCCAGCAGCCCAACTCACAGGAACACTGAAGCTTTCTTT.

The chain couples TRBV7-3 to TRBJ2-1, with D perhaps assigned TRBD1 or TRBD2 (7 bases each). Germline V CDR1 and CDR2: SGHTA, FQGTGA. Trimming left V 5 bases short and J 6 bases short, with 26 bases between. The CDR3 is 18 amino acids. The CDR3 sequence: CASSPSGGALKGRNEQFF. The DNA of the CDR3 is TGTGCCAGCAGCCCGTCAGGGGGGGCGTTGAAGGGGCGCAATGAGCAGTTCTTC.

V is TRBV4-1 and J is TRBJ2-1; TRBD2 matches at 8 bases. The CDR3 has 15 residues. The germline V gene has CDR1 MGHRA and CDR2 YSYEKL. The J segment lost 5 bases and the V segment lost 1 base, leaving 4 bases of the junction unmatched. The CDR3: CASSQGREGHNEQFF. The CDR3 DNA reads as TGCGCCAGCAGCCAAGGACGGGAGGGCCACAATGAGCAGTTCTTC.

This clone has just a few counts. The chain recombines TRBV9 with TRBJ2-7; TRBD2 is a possible D gene (5 bases). Looked up from germline, CDR1 is SGDLS and CDR2 is YYNGEE. V lost 2 bases and J lost 2, with 11 bases in between. The CDR3 length is 14 residues. In DNA, the CDR3 is TGTGCCAGCAGCGTCGGACCGGAGGCCTACGAGCAGTACTTC. The encoded protein is CASSVGPEAYEQYF.

This clone came up once. The chain uses TRBV10-1 and TRBJ2-4; D tentatively fits TRBD1 or TRBD2 (6 bases each). Trimming shortened V by 6 bases and J by 8 bases, and 14 bases separated the two germline ends. The CDR3 has 13 residues. CDR1 and CDR2 from the germline V gene are WNHNN and SYGVQD (reference sequence). DNA for the CDR3: TGCGCCAGCAGCTTGTACAGGGAGGACATTCAGTACTTC. The encoded protein is CASSLYREDIQYF.

The chain recombines TRBV12-3 or TRBV12-4 with TRBJ1-3; no definite D call. The CDR3 covers 13 residues. Trimming shortened V by 5 bases and J by 4 bases, and 9 bases separated the two germline ends. This CDR3 is CASSTNFGNTIYF. DNA of the CDR3: TGTGCCAGCAGTACCAATTTCGGAAACACCATATATTTT.

The chain uses TRBV5-6 and TRBJ1-1, with no clear D. V was clipped by 0 bases and J by 6 bases, with 9 bases between them. The CDR3 runs to 13 residues. Germline V gene data show CDR1 as SGHDT and CDR2 as YYEEEE. CDR3 loop: CASSLGGRAEAFF. Written as DNA, the CDR3 is TGTGCCAGCAGCTTGGGAGGGAGAGCTGAAGCTTTCTTT.